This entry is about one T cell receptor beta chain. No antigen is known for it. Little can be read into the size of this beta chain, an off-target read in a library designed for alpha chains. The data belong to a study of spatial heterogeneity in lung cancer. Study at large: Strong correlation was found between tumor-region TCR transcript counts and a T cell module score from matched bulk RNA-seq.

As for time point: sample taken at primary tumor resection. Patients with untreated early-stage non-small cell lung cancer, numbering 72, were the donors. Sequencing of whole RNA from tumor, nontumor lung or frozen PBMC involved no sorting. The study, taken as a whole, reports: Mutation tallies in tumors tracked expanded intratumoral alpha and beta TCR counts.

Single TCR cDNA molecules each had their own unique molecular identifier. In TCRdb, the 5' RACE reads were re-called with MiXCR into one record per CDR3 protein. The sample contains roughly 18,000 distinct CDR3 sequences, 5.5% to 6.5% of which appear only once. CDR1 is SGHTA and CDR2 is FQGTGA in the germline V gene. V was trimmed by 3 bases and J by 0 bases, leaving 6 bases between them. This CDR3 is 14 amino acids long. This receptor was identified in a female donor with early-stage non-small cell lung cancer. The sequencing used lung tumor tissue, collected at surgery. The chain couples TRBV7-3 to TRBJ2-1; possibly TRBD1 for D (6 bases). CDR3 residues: CASSLDSSYNEQFF. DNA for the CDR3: TGTGCCAGCAGCTTGGACAGCTCCTACAATGAGCAGTTCTTC.